Below, 32 T cell receptor beta chains from the same sample are listed, as sequenced in a study of prognosis after radiotherapy for stage I lung cancer (dated by TCRdb to 2020 to 2023). Sequenced using an Illumina HiSeq 3000. Two rounds of multiplex PCR were performed to amplify the TCR beta CDR3 region from genomic DNA. The first PCR round used primers specific to each TRBV and TRBJ gene, and the primer sequences were filed in Chinese patent CN105087789A. The public reads were run again by TCRdb, first through fastp at Q25 and then through MiXCR, and only productive beta chains were kept. When rows share a CDR3 protein, they turn into one entry using the most common DNA and genes. For this sample there are about 15,000 distinct CDR3 sequences; 30% to 40% appear just once. In total, the top ten clones hold around 25% of the sample. The sequencing used PBMCs, collected before or after stereotactic body radiation therapy (not recorded which). The source of these receptors is a donor of 50 years or more with non-small cell lung cancer.

This clonotype was recorded at least ten times. V gene TRBV19 combines with J gene TRBJ2-7, with no clear D. Trimming took 3 bases from V and 3 from J, leaving 12 bases between them. The CDR3 has 14 residues. Germline V gene sequence: CDR1 LNHDA, CDR2 SQIVND (reference sequence). The CDR3 spells CASSMALVGYEQYF. CDR3 nucleotides: TGTGCCAGTAGTATGGCTCTAGTCGGCTACGAGCAGTACTTC.

Concerning this clonotype: An end of the junction differs from the germline gene, which may be a read error. The genes are TRBV11-2 and TRBJ2-2; 12 bases are a match to TRBD1. The germline CDR1 and CDR2 sequences are SGHAT and FQNNGV. The CDR3 runs to 18 residues. The DNA for the CDR3 is TGTTCCAGCAGCTTAGGGACAGGGGGCCAATTCATCACCGGGGAGCTGTTTTTT. It is translated as CSSSLGTGGQFITGELFF. Drawing the rest from reference TRBV11-2 and TRBJ2-2, the complete variable domain is EAGVAQSPRYKIIEKRQSVAFWCNPISGHATLYWYQQILGQGPKLLIQFQNNGVVDDSQLPKDRFSAERLKGVDSTLKIQPAKLEDSAVYLCSSSLGTGGQFITGELFFGEGSRLTVL.

This clonotype was detected many times. The rearrangement uses TRBV6-4 and TRBJ1-1; maybe TRBD1 (5 bases). CDR1 is MRHNA, CDR2 SNTAGT, per germline. This CDR3 has 15 residues. Trimming took off 6 bases at V and 0 bases at J, with 14 bases between the two ends. As DNA, the CDR3 is TGTGCCAGCAGGGAGAAGGGGCGATTGAACACTGAAGCTTTCTTT. It translates to CASREKGRLNTEAFF.

For this clonotype: The CDR3 does not close with the conserved phenylalanine or tryptophan, likely indicating a read error. The chain has TRBV6-4 and TRBJ1-5; D call uncertain. This CDR3 region has 15 residues. Germline V gene lookup returns CDR1 MRHNA and CDR2 SNTAGT. DNA for the CDR3: TGTGCCAGCAGTGCCACAGACGGGAGCAATCAGCACCAGCATTTA. This translates into CASSATDGSNQHQHL.

In this sample, this clonotype turned up many times. The chain employs TRBV7-9 and TRBJ1-4; 7 bases agree with TRBD1. The CDR3 is made up of 14 amino acids. Per germline, CDR1 SEHNR and CDR2 FQNEAQ (reference sequence). The V gene end was trimmed by 5 bases and the J gene end by 4 bases; junction bases not matched to a gene: 4. For the CDR3, the DNA is TGTGCCAGCAGCACCGGGACAGATAATGAAAAACTGTTTTTT. This codes for CASSTGTDNEKLFF.

The rearrangement joins TRBV6-1 to TRBJ2-7, with TRBD1 as a possible D gene (5 bases). V was shortened by 8 bases and J by 7 bases, with 21 bases between the two germline ends. Per germline, CDR1 MNHNS and CDR2 SASEGT. CDR3 length equals 14 residues. The CDR3 is CASAPVQVVSEQYF. The CDR3 region has the DNA TGTGCCAGCGCCCCGGTACAGGTGGTGAGTGAGCAGTACTTC.

This clonotype was found many times. V usage is TRBV4-3 and J usage is TRBJ2-3, with 9 bases that match TRBD2. The length of the CDR3 is 16 residues. The ends lost 5 bases at V and 2 bases at J; junction bases unmatched: 8. The germline V gene has CDR1 LGHNA and CDR2 YSLEER. This chain's CDR3 is CASSSWLAGYTDTQYF. The CDR3 nucleotides are TGCGCCAGCAGCTCCTGGCTAGCGGGGTACACAGATACGCAGTATTTT.

This chain uses TRBV6-2 or TRBV6-3 with TRBJ2-1, with D possibly matching TRBD1 (5 bases). This CDR3 has 15 amino acids. From germline, CDR1 is MNHEY and CDR2 SVGEGT. Trimming shortened V by 5 bases and J by 5 bases, and 16 bases separated the two germline ends. The chain's CDR3 is CASSIDSAIHNEQFF. CDR3 sequence (DNA): TGTGCCAGCAGTATCGACAGCGCTATACACAATGAGCAGTTCTTC.

This clonotype was seen a handful of times. Possible read error: a much larger clone is one base away. V gene TRBV5-1 combines with J gene TRBJ2-2; TRBD2 is a possible D gene (5 bases). The CDR3 totals 14 residues. From germline, CDR1 is SGHRS and CDR2 YFSETQ. The CDR3, as DNA: TGCGCCAGCAGCCCGACTACGAACACCGGGGAGCCGTTTTTT. Translated, it gives CASSPTTNTGEPFF.

This clonotype has more than one count but fewer than ten. This could be a read error, since a much larger clone is one nucleotide away. CDR3 in amino acids: CASSTPSGGYRETQYF. The CDR3 DNA reads as TGTGCCAGCAGCACACCTAGCGGTGGGTACCGAGAGACCCAGTACTTC. This sequence joins TRBV2 and TRBJ2-5; 7 nucleotides line up with TRBD2. Germline values: CDR1 SNHLY, CDR2 FYNNEI. This CDR3 spans 16 amino acids. J was trimmed by 4 bases and V by 6 bases; bases with no gene match: 14.

This clonotype was seen ten or more times. V is TRBV20-1 and J is TRBJ2-5; D tentatively fits TRBD1 or TRBD2 (5 bases each). V lost 1 base, J lost 5 bases, and 8 bases lay in between. Germline assignment: CDR1 DFQATT and CDR2 SNEGSKA (reference sequence). The CDR3 length is 12 residues. The CDR3 nucleotides are TGCAGTGCTAGAGGTGGGGACGAGACCCAGTACTTC. Its translation is CSARGGDETQYF.

This clonotype was detected only once. The chain combines TRBV28 with TRBJ2-1; possibly TRBD1 for D (6 bases). This CDR3 is built from 15 residues. Germline values: CDR1 MDHEN, CDR2 SYDVKM. The V end was cut by 3 bases, the J end by 5 bases, with 14 bases between. The CDR3 loop is CASSFAVQGDNEQFF. The CDR3 nucleotides are TGTGCCAGCAGTTTCGCCGTACAGGGTGACAATGAGCAGTTCTTC.

This clonotype was detected ten times or more. J is TRBJ2-7 and V is TRBV5-1; 13 positions match TRBD2. The CDR3 extends over 14 amino acids. Germline V CDR1 and CDR2: SGHRS, YFSETQ. The V segment lost 4 bases and the J segment 6 bases; nucleotides outside the gene matches: 4. CDR3 sequence (DNA): TGCGCCAGCAGCAGTGGGACTAGCGGGACCGAGCAGTACTTC. Amino acids: CASSSGTSGTEQYF.

This clonotype was recorded at least ten times. The rearrangement links TRBV3-1 to TRBJ1-2, with TRBD1 as a possible D gene (5 bases). The germline V and J ends were trimmed by 0 bases and 4 bases, with 12 bases remaining between them. CDR1 and CDR2 (germline): LGHDT, YNNKEL (reference sequence). This CDR3 has 15 residues. CDR3 residues: CASSQERGTAYGYTF. DNA of the CDR3: TGTGCCAGCAGCCAAGAAAGGGGCACCGCCTATGGCTACACCTTC.

This clonotype was seen ten or more times. The chain is built from TRBV28 and TRBJ1-1, with D uncertain. The CDR3 contains 13 residues. The V gene lost 3 bases and the J gene lost 1 base, with 6 bases spanning the gap. Germline CDR1 reads MDHEN; CDR2 reads SYDVKM. The CDR3 sequence: CASSFFPNTEAFF. In nucleotides, the CDR3 is TGTGCCAGCAGTTTTTTCCCGAACACTGAAGCTTTCTTT.

To note about this clonotype: A junction boundary mismatches the germline segment, possibly from a read error. The chain joins TRBV12-3 or TRBV12-4 to TRBJ2-2; D perhaps matches TRBD1 (5 bases). The CDR3 has 15 residues. CDR3 bases: TGTGTCAGCAGGGTAGCAGGGTTCGGCTCCGGGGAGCTGTTTTTT. Protein product: CVSRVAGFGSGELFF.

This chain links TRBV28 with TRBJ1-6; weak D call: TRBD1 (5 bases). V was shortened by 5 bases and J by 8 bases, with 16 bases between the two germline ends. CDR3 size: 15 residues. CDR1 and CDR2 (germline): MDHEN, SYDVKM. The CDR3 coding sequence is TGTGCCAGCAGTGGGGGTTGGGGAGCGGATTCACCCCTCCACTTT. Translated: CASSGGWGADSPLHF.

About this clonotype: Mismatch with germline at one junction end may stem from a read error. The rearrangement joins TRBV6-1 to TRBJ2-1; 10 positions agree with TRBD2. CDR3 length: 18 residues. Germline assignment: CDR1 MNHNS and CDR2 SASEGT. CDR3 sequence reads: CVSSESAGASGTSVRKFF. DNA of the CDR3: TGTGTCAGCAGTGAATCGGCGGGGGCATCCGGGACTAGCGTGAGGAAGTTCTTC.

As regards this clonotype: With a far larger clone one base away, a read error is the likely cause. The gene calls are TRBV6-1 and TRBJ2-2, with TRBD2 matching 7 bases. The CDR3 totals 13 residues. The V segment lost 10 bases and the J segment 4 bases; nucleotides outside the gene matches: 6. The germline V gene encodes CDR1 MNHNS and CDR2 SASEGT. The CDR3: CAIRGRATGELFF. CDR3 bases: TGTGCCATCAGAGGGAGGGCCACCGGGGAGCTGTTTTTT.

This clonotype was counted a few times. The junction differs from germline at one of its ends, possibly a read error. This chain joins TRBV7-9 and TRBJ2-3, with no clear D. The CDR3 has 15 residues. Germline V lookup: CDR1 SEHNR, CDR2 FQNEAQ (reference sequence). The CDR3 coding sequence is TGTGCTAGCAGCTGGGGATGTGGTGGCACAGATACGCAGTATTTT. As protein: CASSWGCGGTDTQYF.

This clonotype was seen at least ten times. The chain couples TRBV13 to TRBJ2-7; tentative D call: TRBD1 (6 bases). Germline V gene sequence: CDR1 PRHDT, CDR2 FYEKMQ (reference sequence). The CDR3 spans 16 residues. V dropped 7 bases and J dropped 3 bases, with 22 bases sitting between them. The chain's CDR3 is CASTLRGNRWSYEQYF. The CDR3 bases are TGTGCCAGCACCCTAAGGGGGAATCGGTGGAGCTACGAGCAGTACTTC.

This clonotype was seen many times. The chain is built from TRBV5-1 and TRBJ1-1; 7 bases match TRBD1. Per the germline V gene, CDR1 is SGHRS and CDR2 is YFSETQ. The CDR3 is 15 residues long. V was pared by 0 bases and J by 1 base, with 3 bases of the junction left unmatched. In nucleotides, the CDR3 is TGCGCCAGCAGCTTGGCAGGGGGATGGAACACTGAAGCTTTCTTT. Encoded protein: CASSLAGGWNTEAFF.

There are a few counts of this clonotype. A far larger clone is a single base away, which makes a read error likely. The chain links TRBV6-8 to TRBJ2-7; D is unresolved. Between the trimmed V and J ends, which lost 0 bases and 6 bases, there was a span of 15 bases. The CDR3 is made up of 15 amino acids. Germline CDR1 MNHGY, CDR2 SAAAGT. For the CDR3, the DNA is TGTGCCAGCAGTTACTCGGCGGAGAACACCTGCGAGCAGTACTTC. Translating it yields CASSYSAENTCEQYF.

Of note for this clonotype: One junction end does not reproduce the germline sequence, and a read error may be involved. The chain has TRBV4-1 and TRBJ2-7, with D unclear. The CDR3 contains 15 residues. The V gene's germline CDR1 is MGHRA and CDR2 YSYEKL. DNA of the CDR3: TGCGCCAGCAGCCAAACCGGTGACCACGCCTACGAGCATTACTTC. Translated: CASSQTGDHAYEHYF.

Note on this clonotype: This may be a read error: a much more frequent sequence differs by one nucleotide. The chain is built from TRBV6-4 and TRBJ2-1, with TRBD2 matching 8 bases. Germline CDR1 reads MRHNA; CDR2 reads SNTAGT. The CDR3 is 14 residues long. CDR3: CASSGSGGVDDQFF. The DNA of the CDR3 is TGTGCCAGCAGTGGGTCCGGGGGGGTCGATGATCAGTTCTTC.

Worth noting for this clonotype: A read error likely explains this, since a far larger clone differs by one base. The gene calls are TRBV6-1 and TRBJ1-5; D gene unclear. This CDR3 comprises 11 residues. With 5 bases removed from V and 5 bases from J, the gap between germline ends came to 4 bases. Germline V lookup: CDR1 MNHNS, CDR2 SASEGT. The CDR3 DNA reads TGTGCCAGCAGTCTGGATCAGCCCCAGCATTTT. It translates to CASSLDQPQHF.

There are many counts of this clonotype. The chain employs TRBV4-2 and TRBJ2-7; 8 positions match TRBD2. After removal of 0 bases from V and 3 bases from J, the junction contained 7 bases not matched to a gene. CDR3 length equals 16 residues. Germline lookup yields CDR1 LGHNA and CDR2 YNFKEQ. Here the CDR3 reads CASSQEGLERGYEQYF. Here the CDR3 DNA reads TGTGCCAGCAGCCAAGAGGGACTAGAGAGGGGCTACGAGCAGTACTTC.

DNA for the CDR3: TGTGCCAGCAGCTTTGGTTCGCAGTGGTACTCACCCCTCCACTTT. Its protein is CASSFGSQWYSPLHF. The V call is TRBV7-9, the J call TRBJ1-6; D not certain. The CDR3 is 15 residues long. Germline V gene lookup returns CDR1 SEHNR and CDR2 FQNEAQ (reference sequence). Trimming shortened V by 3 bases and J by 10 bases, and 16 bases separated the two germline ends.

In this sample, this clonotype turned up many times. V and J are TRBV7-8 and TRBJ1-2; 10 positions agree with TRBD1. The CDR3 has 15 residues. V lost 5 bases, J lost 6 bases, and 9 bases stayed unmatched. CDR1 and CDR2 from the germline V gene are SGHVS and FQNEAQ. The CDR3 region has the DNA TGTGCCAGCAGCAGGGACCGGGACAGGGGAGATGGCTACACCTTC. Amino acid sequence: CASSRDRDRGDGYTF.

The chain carries TRBV6-2 or TRBV6-3 and TRBJ2-1; D call uncertain. CDR1 is MNHEY and CDR2 is SVGEGT in the germline V gene. The CDR3 covers 13 residues. The V and J ends lost 2 bases and 10 bases respectively, with 12 bases between them. DNA for the CDR3: TGTGCCAGCAGTTACGAGTCGTCCCGCGAGCAGTTCTTC. This gives the protein CASSYESSREQFF.

This clonotype ranks as medium-sized. J is TRBJ2-7 and V is TRBV7-9, with D perhaps matching TRBD1 or TRBD2 (5 bases each). Looked up from germline, CDR1 is SEHNR and CDR2 is FQNEAQ (reference sequence). Trimming cost V 5 bases and J 6 bases, with 14 bases left between them. The length of the CDR3 is 13 residues. Written as DNA, the CDR3 is TGTGCCAGCAGCGGGGGTGGAGGAGGCGAGCAGTACTTC. It is translated as CASSGGGGGEQYF.

Turning to this clonotype: A much larger clone differs by one base, so this may be a read error. The chain carries TRBV11-2 and TRBJ2-4, with 10 positions matching TRBD1. J was trimmed by 8 bases and V by 7 bases; bases with no gene match: 11. The CDR3 has 15 residues. Per germline, CDR1 SGHAT and CDR2 FQNNGV. The CDR3 spells CASIRPGTGVDIQYF. CDR3 in DNA: TGTGCCAGCATACGTCCCGGGACAGGGGTTGACATTCAGTACTTC.